A selection of T cell receptor beta chains follows, all from one sample in a study of T cells in Graves' hyperthyroidism and ophthalmopathy. TCRdb re-derived calls from the multiplex PCR reads in MiXCR, one entry per CDR3 protein. This sample has 700,000 or so distinct CDR3 sequences, with approximately 16% found just once. The material sequenced was blood. These receptors were taken from a man between 18 and 29 years old with Graves' hyperthyroidism. Each CDR3 is given with its conserved first and last residue. D genes are given only for firm matches. Clone size is given for some rows only: seen once, a few or many times, or a class if the clone is expanded.

TGCAGTGCTAGCTCACCCAGAGCCCAGTACTTC,CSASSPRAQYF,.,TRBV20-1,TRBJ2-5,.
TGCGCCAGCAGCCAAGACGGGGCCTTAGGGGCGGAGAGCACAGATACGCAGTATTTT,CASSQDGALGAESTDTQYF,few,TRBV4-1,TRBJ2-3,.
TGTGCCACCAGTGATAGAGGCAGCGGGTACAATGAGCAGTTCTTC,CATSDRGSGYNEQFF,.,TRBV24-1,TRBJ2-1,.
TGTGCCAGTAGTACCAGGTATGGTAGCAATCAGCCCCAGCATTTT,CASSTRYGSNQPQHF,few,TRBV19,TRBJ1-5,.
TGTGCCGGCTCCAAGCTCCGGAGTCAGCCCCAGCATTTT,CAGSKLRSQPQHF,once,TRBV12-3/TRBV12-4,TRBJ1-5,.
TGCAGTGCTAGGAAGGAAGGGTTGGCTAGCGGGAGATTCTACGAGCAGTACTTC,CSARKEGLASGRFYEQYF,many,TRBV20-1,TRBJ2-7,TRBD2
TGTGCCAGCAGAATGGACGAAGGCGGTTACAATGAGCAGTTCTTC,CASRMDEGGYNEQFF,.,TRBV28,TRBJ2-1,.
TGTGCCAGCAGCCATTCCCTGCACCGGGACCGAGATCAGCCCCAGCATTTT,CASSHSLHRDRDQPQHF,few,TRBV3-1,TRBJ1-5,.
TGTGCCACCAGTGATTTTGGTATCACAGATACGCAGTATTTT,CATSDFGITDTQYF,.,TRBV24-1,TRBJ2-3,.
TGTGCCAGCAGCCAAAGGGGGACCGGGCGACGAGAGACCCAGTACTTC,CASSQRGTGRRETQYF,few,TRBV3-1,TRBJ2-5,.
TGTGCCAGCAGCTTAGCGGGAGGGTTAACCGAGCAGTACTTC,CASSLAGGLTEQYF,.,TRBV7-9,TRBJ2-7,TRBD2
TGTGCCAGCACCGCCCGAGACAGAGGAAGATCACCCCTCCACTTT,CASTARDRGRSPLHF,many,TRBV2,TRBJ1-6,.
TGCGCCAGCAGCTACGGGACAGTCCAGGCCTACGAGCAGTACTTC,CASSYGTVQAYEQYF,few,TRBV5-1,TRBJ2-7,TRBD1
TGTGCCAGCAGCGGACAGGGTGACTATGAGCAGTTCTTC,CASSGQGDYEQFF,few,TRBV3-1,TRBJ2-1,TRBD1
TGTGCCAGCTCACGACTAGCGGGTGTCTCCTACAATGAGCAGTTCTTC,CASSRLAGVSYNEQFF,many,TRBV18,TRBJ2-1,TRBD2
TGTGCCAGCAGTTACGACCACCCGACAAATACCGGGGAGCTGTTTTTT,CASSYDHPTNTGELFF,few,TRBV6-5,TRBJ2-2,.
TGTGCCAGCAGTTTATCGTTACCAGCCCTGGGCTACACCTTC,CASSLSLPALGYTF,many,TRBV12-3/TRBV12-4,TRBJ1-2,.
TGTGCCAGCAGCCTAAGGGGGGACAGGAGACGACTAGCGGGAGACAATGAGCAGTTCTTC,CASSLRGDRRRLAGDNEQFF,.,TRBV27,TRBJ2-1,TRBD2
TGTGCCAGCAGCGTAGCCCAAGGGGGACTCGACTATGGCTACACCTTC,CASSVAQGGLDYGYTF,.,TRBV9,TRBJ1-2,.
TGTGCCAGCAGAAGCGGGATGAACTACGAGCAGTACTTC,CASRSGMNYEQYF,many,TRBV6-1,TRBJ2-7,TRBD2
TGTGCCAGCAGTGAACAGGGACAGGGATACGAGCAGTACTTC,CASSEQGQGYEQYF,few,TRBV2,TRBJ2-7,TRBD1
TGTGCCAGCAGTGGAAGCGAACAAGAGACCCAGTACTTC,CASSGSEQETQYF,many,TRBV2,TRBJ2-5,.
TGTGCCAGCAGTTTATTACTGAACAATGAGCAGTTCTTC,CASSLLLNNEQFF,.,TRBV27,TRBJ2-1,.
TGTGCCATCAGTATGGGACCCGCGACTGAAGCTTTCTTT,CAISMGPATEAFF,many,TRBV10-3,TRBJ1-1,.